Listed below are T cell receptor beta chains from one sample, sequenced in a study of molecular identifiers for immune sequencing clone quantification. One entry per CDR3 protein results from TCRdb running MiXCR on the PCR reads. The table records about 510,000 distinct CDR3 sequences, about 22% of them present only once. Material: naive CD8+ T cells from blood, with Jurkat cell RNA spiked in. The receptors shown here come from a human donor in good health. Some libraries in this study had Jurkat cell RNA spiked in. CDR3s leave out the opening cysteine and the closing phenylalanine or tryptophan. The order of the fields is J gene, V gene, CDR3 protein.

TRBJ2-5 | TRBV20-1 | SANLPGQGFATQY
TRBJ2-7 | TRBV28 | ASSSSGTGALYEQY
TRBJ1-4 | TRBV6-2/TRBV6-3 | ASSSDRDGEKLF
TRBJ2-2 | TRBV12-3/TRBV12-4 | ASSPNRLAGGPANTGELF
TRBJ2-5 | TRBV27 | ASKRGGGADETQY
TRBJ2-7 | TRBV4-2 | AGSPKTGSSYEQY
TRBJ2-7 | TRBV18 | ASSPERESYEQY
TRBJ1-5 | TRBV28 | ASSAGQGWTQPQH
TRBJ2-5 | TRBV5-5 | ASSLLSGGPMVQETQY
TRBJ2-3 | TRBV30 | AWEGLAGVDTQY
TRBJ2-5 | TRBV9 | ASSVGRGQGLEETQY
TRBJ1-1 | TRBV9 | ASSPQLRTEAF
TRBJ2-7 | TRBV27 | ASSLLLGQGYEQY
TRBJ2-2 | TRBV3-1 | ASSQAGSGRTGELF
TRBJ2-7 | TRBV7-2 | ASSSGTIAYEQY
TRBJ2-7 | TRBV19 | ASSPSLGEQY
TRBJ2-7 | TRBV28 | ASSPKLAGPSYEQY